One sample yielded the 29 T cell receptor beta chains listed below, sequenced in a study of cytomegalovirus exposure and HLA in healthy donors. Primers: 60 Vbeta forward and 13 Jbeta reverse. TCRdb's table, derived via immunoSEQ multiplex PCR, lists solely in-frame clones and lacks some. The repertoire consists of roughly 150,000 clones, with around 80% occurring once and the leading ten covering approximately 1.4%. Material for sequencing was PBMCs. The receptor source for this set is a woman between 18 and 30 years old in good health and CMV-seronegative.

The chain has TRBV7-9 and TRBJ2-3, with no clear D. Trimming shortened V by 2 bases and J by 6 bases, and 9 bases separated the two germline ends. Germline CDR1 SEHNR, CDR2 FQNEAQ (reference sequence). The CDR3 loop spans 13 amino acids. This CDR3 is CASSLSQADTQYF. In DNA, the CDR3 is TGTGCCAGCAGCTTATCTCAGGCGGATACGCAGTATTTT.

The V call is TRBV28, the J call TRBJ1-1; TRBD1 agrees at 9 bases. The CDR3 has 14 residues. V lost 5 bases to trimming and J lost 0 bases; unmatched junction nucleotides: 1. CDR1 MDHEN and CDR2 SYDVKM come from the germline V gene. The CDR3 loop is CASSTGGLNTEAFF. The CDR3 DNA reads as TGTGCCAGCAGTACAGGGGGCTTGAACACTGAAGCTTTCTTT.

V gene TRBV5-6 combines with J gene TRBJ2-5; 8 bases line up with TRBD2. Germline trimming cut 4 bases from V and 4 bases from J; bases unmatched to any gene: 9. Germline V lookup: CDR1 SGHDT, CDR2 YYEEEE. This CDR3 comprises 15 residues. The CDR3 nucleotides read TGTGCCAGCAGCCCTCGGGGGGGAGGGGGAGAGACCCAGTACTTC. This encodes CASSPRGGGGETQYF. The full variable domain, with the rest looked up from reference TRBV5-6 and TRBJ2-5, is DAGVTQSPTHLIKTRGQQVTLRCSPKSGHDTVSWYQQALGQGPQFIFQYYEEEERQRGNFPDRFSGHQFPNYSSELNVNALLLGDSALYLCASSPRGGGGETQYFGPGTRLLVL.

The chain couples TRBV13 to TRBJ1-2, with TRBD1 identical over 8 bases. V lost 5 bases to trimming and J lost 4 bases; unmatched junction nucleotides: 18. The CDR3 runs to 18 residues. CDR1 is PRHDT and CDR2 is FYEKMQ in the germline V gene (reference sequence). The CDR3 region has the DNA TGTGCCAGCAGCCAAGTAGGGTTCGGACAGGGCGTAACCTATGGCTACACCTTC. This gives the protein CASSQVGFGQGVTYGYTF.

V usage is TRBV5-6 and J usage is TRBJ2-5; 8 nucleotides agree with TRBD1. The CDR3 extends over 15 amino acids. CDR1 is SGHDT, CDR2 YYEEEE, per germline. The V and J ends lost 1 base and 3 bases, in that order; junction bases with no gene match: 5. In nucleotides, the CDR3 is TGTGCCAGCAGCTTGACCGGGACAGGAGAAGAGACCCAGTACTTC. Its protein is CASSLTGTGEETQYF.

This chain uses TRBV19 with TRBJ1-1; TRBD1 is a possible D gene (5 bases). With 3 bases removed from V and 5 bases from J, the gap between germline ends came to 19 bases. The CDR3 sequence is 16 residues long. In germline, CDR1 is LNHDA, CDR2 SQIVND (reference sequence). CDR3 bases: TGTGCCAGTAGTATGGCATATCGGGGGGGACGGACTGAAGCTTTCTTT. Its translation is CASSMAYRGGRTEAFF. The full variable domain, in which reference TRBV19 and TRBJ1-1 provide the parts outside the CDR3, is DGGITQSPKYLFRKEGQNVTLSCEQNLNHDAMYWYRQDPGQGLRLIYYSQIVNDFQKGDIAEGYSVSREKKESFPLTVTSAQKNPTAFYLCASSMAYRGGRTEAFFGQGTRLTVV.

This rearrangement joins TRBV14 to TRBJ2-2, with no clear D. Germline CDR1 and CDR2: SGHDN and FVKESK. V gave up 0 bases and J gave up 5 bases, with 19 bases separating them. The CDR3 has 18 amino acids. CDR3 coding DNA: TGTGCCAGCAGCCAAGACGTCACCCCCATCCGTCGGACCGGGGAGCTGTTTTTT. Residues: CASSQDVTPIRRTGELFF.

The chain combines TRBV10-3 with TRBJ1-6; TRBD1 is a possible D gene (6 bases). Per germline, CDR1 ENHRY and CDR2 SYGVKD. The CDR3 is made up of 15 amino acids. The V and J ends lost 3 bases and 7 bases respectively, with 13 bases between them. The CDR3 region is CAISDLQGFNSPLHF. The CDR3 DNA reads as TGTGCCATCAGTGATCTACAGGGCTTCAATTCACCCCTCCACTTT.

V and J are TRBV4-1 and TRBJ1-5; a possible D gene is TRBD1 (6 bases). The CDR3 has 15 residues. The V end lost 6 bases, the J end lost 0 bases, and 12 bases lay between the germline ends. Germline V gene lookup returns CDR1 MGHRA and CDR2 YSYEKL. CDR3 nucleotide sequence: TGCGCCAGCAGAACAGGGATTATTAGCAATCAGCCCCAGCATTTT. Translated: CASRTGIISNQPQHF.

This chain joins TRBV6-1 and TRBJ1-2; D gene uncertain. This CDR3 region has 12 residues. Trimming shortened V by 5 bases and J by 5 bases, and 9 bases separated the two germline ends. Germline V gene data show CDR1 as MNHNS and CDR2 as SASEGT. The CDR3 coding sequence is TGTGCCAGCAGTCCAACGGTATATGGCTACACCTTC. Its protein product is CASSPTVYGYTF.

The J gene is TRBJ2-7, the V gene TRBV29-1; 7 nucleotides line up with TRBD1. Germline V gene sequence: CDR1 SQVTM, CDR2 ANQGSEA. The CDR3 extends over 14 amino acids. With V trimmed by 0 bases and J by 7 bases, 9 bases remained unmatched. CDR3 sequence reads: CSVEDADRAWEQYF. CDR3 coding DNA: TGCAGCGTTGAAGATGCCGACAGGGCTTGGGAGCAGTACTTC.

Comments on this clone: The germline gene is not matched at one end of the junction; a read error may be the cause. The rearrangement links TRBV16 to TRBJ2-7; the match to TRBD2 covers 7 bases. Germline loops: CDR1 KGHSY, CDR2 FQNENV. The CDR3 runs to 14 residues. This CDR3 reads CASSQSGEGYEEYF. In DNA form, the CDR3 reads TGTGCCAGCAGCCAATCGGGGGAGGGTTACGAGGAGTACTTC.

The chain recombines TRBV7-6 with TRBJ1-6, with D possibly being TRBD1 (6 bases). V lost 1 base and J 6 bases, leaving 25 bases between the germline ends. Germline CDR1 and CDR2: SGHVS and FNYEAQ. The CDR3 spans 20 residues. The CDR3 loop is CASSLVVRGQGLRGNSPLHF. The CDR3 DNA sequence: TGTGCCAGCAGCTTAGTTGTACGGGGACAAGGCCTCAGGGGTAATTCACCCCTCCACTTT.

The chain recombines TRBV5-4 with TRBJ2-5; D is possibly TRBD1 (6 bases). CDR3 length: 15 residues. Germline-derived CDR1 and CDR2 are SGHNT and YYREEE (reference sequence). V was trimmed by 0 bases and J by 5 bases, leaving 14 bases between them. CDR3: CASSLDVGAGETQYF. The CDR3 nucleotides read TGTGCCAGCAGCTTGGACGTGGGGGCAGGGGAGACCCAGTACTTC.

The CDR3 spells CASSRLTPGEQYF. CDR3 DNA: TGTGCCAGCAGTCGGCTCACCCCGGGGGAGCAGTACTTC. The rearrangement uses TRBV28 and TRBJ2-7; tentatively, D is TRBD2 (5 bases). Germline lookup yields CDR1 MDHEN and CDR2 SYDVKM. Trimming pared 5 bases from V and 7 bases from J, leaving 15 bases between. The CDR3 has 13 residues.

This chain links TRBV6-5 with TRBJ2-3, with a possible D match to TRBD2 (6 bases). V gave up 4 bases and J gave up 8 bases, with 22 bases separating them. Looked up from germline, CDR1 is MNHEY and CDR2 is SVGAGI. This CDR3 has 16 amino acids. CDR3 in amino acids: CASSSPQAGRIGTQYF. CDR3 coding DNA: TGTGCCAGCAGTTCCCCTCAGGCGGGGAGGATTGGTACGCAGTATTTT.

The chain has TRBV6-1 and TRBJ2-7, with TRBD1 matching 8 bases. V gave up 7 bases and J gave up 6 bases; unmatched junction bases: 11. Germline-derived CDR1 and CDR2 are MNHNS and SASEGT. The CDR3 is 14 residues long. The CDR3 protein is CASKIGGQDTEQYF. The DNA of the CDR3 is TGTGCCAGCAAAATCGGGGGACAGGATACCGAGCAGTACTTC.

The chain combines TRBV7-6 with TRBJ1-2; possibly TRBD1 for D (6 bases). V gave up 5 bases and J gave up 8 bases, with 12 bases separating them. CDR1 and CDR2 from the germline V gene are SGHVS and FNYEAQ. This CDR3 is 12 amino acids long. The CDR3 is CASSLQGIGYTF. In DNA form, the CDR3 reads TGTGCCAGCAGCCTACAGGGAATCGGCTACACCTTC.

This clone has just a few counts. The rearrangement joins TRBV5-1 to TRBJ2-2, with 13 bases matching TRBD2. This CDR3 region has 19 residues. CDR1 is SGHRS, CDR2 YFSETQ, per germline. V gave up 5 bases and J gave up 0 bases; unmatched junction bases: 10. The CDR3 loop reads CASSFRTSGGRSNTGELFF. The CDR3 region has the DNA TGCGCCAGCAGTTTTAGGACTAGCGGGGGACGATCGAACACCGGGGAGCTGTTTTTT.

The chain employs TRBV27 and TRBJ1-5; a possible D gene is TRBD1 (6 bases). Germline V lookup: CDR1 MNHEY, CDR2 SMNVEV (reference sequence). This CDR3 contains 16 residues. The germline V and J ends were trimmed by 6 bases and 1 base, with 16 bases remaining between them. The CDR3 coding sequence is TGTGCCAGCAGGAAGGAAACAGGGAGCAGCAATCAGCCCCAGCATTTT. Translation gives CASRKETGSSNQPQHF.

The chain links TRBV5-1 to TRBJ2-2; 8 bases align to TRBD2. Germline CDR1 is SGHRS and CDR2 is YFSETQ. V shed 3 bases, J shed 1 base, and the junction held 8 bases outside the gene matches. The CDR3 covers 17 residues. CDR3 in DNA: TGCGCCAGCAGCTGGACTAGCAGGAACGGGAACACCGGGGAGCTGTTTTTT. Its protein is CASSWTSRNGNTGELFF.

The chain has TRBV18 and TRBJ2-1; D is unclear. The V gene lost 0 bases and the J gene lost 4 bases, with 16 bases spanning the gap. Germline CDR1 reads KGHSH; CDR2 reads LQKENI. The CDR3 is made up of 17 amino acids. The CDR3 region is CASSPPVAGRPYNEQFF. The CDR3 bases are TGTGCCAGCTCACCACCGGTCGCAGGCAGACCTTACAATGAGCAGTTCTTC.

The chain recombines TRBV5-1 with TRBJ2-7; D remains ambiguous. This CDR3 contains 13 residues. CDR1 SGHRS and CDR2 YFSETQ come from the germline V gene. The V end was cut by 0 bases, the J end by 1 base, with 5 bases between. In DNA, the CDR3 is TGCGCCAGCAGCTTGGAGAGATCCTACGAGCAGTACTTC. Its protein is CASSLERSYEQYF.

Judged by abundance, this clone is medium-sized. V usage is TRBV30 and J usage is TRBJ1-1, with D tentatively TRBD1 (5 bases). The CDR3 is 22 amino acids. Trimming shortened V by 0 bases and J by 0 bases, and 32 bases separated the two germline ends. The germline V gene has CDR1 GTSNPN and CDR2 SVGIG (reference sequence). The CDR3 sequence is CAWSVPLDVWPGRELLNTEAFF. CDR3 coding DNA: TGTGCCTGGAGTGTGCCTCTCGACGTGTGGCCGGGGCGGGAACTCTTGAACACTGAAGCTTTCTTT.

The chain uses TRBV5-1 and TRBJ1-1, with TRBD1 as a possible D gene (6 bases). CDR1 and CDR2 (germline): SGHRS, YFSETQ. The germline V and J ends were trimmed by 0 bases and 1 base, with 10 bases remaining between them. The CDR3 runs 15 residues. CDR3 in DNA: TGCGCCAGCAGCTTGGCGGCGGGGGCGAACACTGAAGCTTTCTTT. This sequence encodes CASSLAAGANTEAFF.

J is TRBJ2-1 and V is TRBV28; TRBD1 agrees at 10 bases. The CDR3 spans 15 residues. The ends lost 4 bases at V and 6 bases at J; junction bases unmatched: 6. Per the germline V gene, CDR1 is MDHEN and CDR2 is SYDVKM. CDR3 loop: CASSYDRGRVNEQFF. The CDR3 coding sequence is TGTGCCAGCAGTTACGACAGGGGGCGAGTCAATGAGCAGTTCTTC.

V and J are TRBV30 and TRBJ2-7; 9 positions agree with TRBD1. Trimming at V came to 1 base and at J to 4 bases, leaving 8 bases not matched to a gene. Germline lookup yields CDR1 GTSNPN and CDR2 SVGIG (reference sequence). CDR3 length: 15 amino acids. The CDR3 is CAWSGRGTGQYEQYF. The CDR3 DNA reads TGTGCCTGGAGTGGACGAGGGACAGGGCAGTACGAGCAGTACTTC.

This clone was counted a few times. V usage is TRBV5-4 and J usage is TRBJ1-6, with 7 bases fitting TRBD1. J gave up 6 bases and V 4 bases, and 1 base lay outside the gene matches. The CDR3 length is 13 residues. Germline lookup yields CDR1 SGHNT and CDR2 YYREEE (reference sequence). The CDR3 region is CASSRDSNSPLHF. CDR3 coding DNA: TGTGCCAGCAGCCGGGACAGTAATTCACCCCTCCACTTT.

The J gene is TRBJ2-5, the V gene TRBV7-9, with 9 bases fitting TRBD1. The CDR3 extends over 15 amino acids. Per germline, CDR1 SEHNR and CDR2 FQNEAQ (reference sequence). J was trimmed by 4 bases and V by 1 base; bases with no gene match: 4. Here the CDR3 DNA reads TGTGCCAGCAGCTTAGAGGGGACAGGGACAGAGACCCAGTACTTC. As protein: CASSLEGTGTETQYF.